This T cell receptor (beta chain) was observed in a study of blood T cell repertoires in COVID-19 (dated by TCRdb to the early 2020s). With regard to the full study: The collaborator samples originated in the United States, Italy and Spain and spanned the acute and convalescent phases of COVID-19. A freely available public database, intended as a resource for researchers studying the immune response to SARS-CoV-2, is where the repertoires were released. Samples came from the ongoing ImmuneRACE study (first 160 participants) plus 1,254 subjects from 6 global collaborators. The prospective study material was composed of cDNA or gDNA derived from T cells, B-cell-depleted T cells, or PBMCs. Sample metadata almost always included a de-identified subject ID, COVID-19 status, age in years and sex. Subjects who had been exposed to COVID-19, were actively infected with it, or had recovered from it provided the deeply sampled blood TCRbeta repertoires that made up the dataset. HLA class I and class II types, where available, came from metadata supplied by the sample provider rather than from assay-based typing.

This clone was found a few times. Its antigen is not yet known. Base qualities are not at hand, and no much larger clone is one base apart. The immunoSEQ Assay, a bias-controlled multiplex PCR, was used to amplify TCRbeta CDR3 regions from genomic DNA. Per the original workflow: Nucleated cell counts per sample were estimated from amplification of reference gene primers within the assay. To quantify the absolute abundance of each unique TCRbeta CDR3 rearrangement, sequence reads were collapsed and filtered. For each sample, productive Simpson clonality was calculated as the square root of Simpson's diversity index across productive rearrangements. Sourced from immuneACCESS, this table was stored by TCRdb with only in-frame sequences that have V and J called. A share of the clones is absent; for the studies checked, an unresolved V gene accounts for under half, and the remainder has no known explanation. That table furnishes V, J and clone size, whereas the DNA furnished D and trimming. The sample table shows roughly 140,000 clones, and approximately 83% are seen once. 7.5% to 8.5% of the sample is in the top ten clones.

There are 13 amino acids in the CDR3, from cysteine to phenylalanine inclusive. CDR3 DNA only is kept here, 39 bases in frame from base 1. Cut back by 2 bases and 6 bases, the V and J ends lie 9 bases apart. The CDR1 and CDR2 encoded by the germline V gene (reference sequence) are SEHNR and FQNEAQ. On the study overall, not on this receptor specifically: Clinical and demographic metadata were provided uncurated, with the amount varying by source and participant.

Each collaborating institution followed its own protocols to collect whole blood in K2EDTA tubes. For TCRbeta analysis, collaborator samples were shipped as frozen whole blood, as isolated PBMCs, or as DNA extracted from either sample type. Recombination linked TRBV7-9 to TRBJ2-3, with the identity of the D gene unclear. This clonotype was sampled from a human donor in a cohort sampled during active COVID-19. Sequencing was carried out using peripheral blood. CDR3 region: CASSLPVSDTQYF. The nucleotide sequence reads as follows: TGTGCCAGCAGCTTACCTGTCTCGGATACGCAGTATTTT.